This T cell receptor beta chain was identified during a study of blood T cell repertoires in COVID-19. Study summary: The origin of the acute and convalescent COVID-19 samples was the United States, Italy and Spain. Sources were T cells, B-cell-depleted T cells, or PBMCs; the material itself was cDNA or gDNA.

V lost 5 bases and J lost 0, with 12 bases in between. The CDR3 extends over 15 amino acids. Germline CDR1 and CDR2: LGHDT and YNNKEL (reference sequence). Authors' methods: How many nucleated cells were present was estimated from reference gene primer amplification. Clones were sequenced by immunoSEQ multiplex PCR, and TCRdb holds only the in-frame ones, with some missing. The DNA gave D and trimming, while V, J and clone size come from that table. In the table there are about 160,000 clones, around 81% of which are singletons. The clonotype originates from a man aged 55 to 69 with active or convalescent COVID-19. Sample: peripheral blood. The chain couples TRBV3-1 (or the pseudogene TRBV3-2) to TRBJ2-3; no reliable D call. The CDR3 reads CASSVRGASTDTQYF. DNA of the CDR3: TGTGCCAGCAGCGTTCGCGGTGCTAGCACAGATACGCAGTATTTT.